This entry describes one T cell receptor (beta chain). The sample comes from a study of kidney transplant recipient with SARS-CoV-2 infection. Germline assignment: CDR1 LNHNV and CDR2 YYDKDF (reference sequence). V dropped 3 bases and J dropped 0 bases, with 5 bases sitting between them. CDR3 length: 14 residues. TCRdb independently ran MiXCR on the reads; one entry per CDR3 protein. The table has about 250,000 distinct CDR3 sequences, more than 25% seen once. This clonotype was sampled from a young adult male patient who had COVID-19 and was a kidney transplant recipient. Some T cells may be supplied by the graft donor. The gene calls are TRBV15 and TRBJ1-4; D is unclear. Sequencing was performed on a blood sample, taken at baseline and around day 110 from a kidney transplant recipient. CDR3: CATSSLATNEKLFF. The CDR3 DNA reads TGTGCCACCAGCAGCCTTGCAACTAATGAAAAACTGTTTTTT.